These 20 T cell receptor beta chains were all obtained from the same sample, sequenced in a study of siplizumab effects on memory and regulatory T cells. Clones were sequenced by immunoSEQ multiplex PCR, and TCRdb holds only the in-frame ones, with some missing. Of 100,000 or so clones listed, about 92% are singletons. Material: CD4+ T cells sorted from blood. These receptors were collected from a human donor in good health.

This sequence joins TRBV7-8 and TRBJ2-5, with D tentatively TRBD1 or TRBD2 (5 bases each). Between the trimmed V and J ends, which lost 4 bases and 5 bases, there was a span of 17 bases. This CDR3 has 15 amino acids. Per germline, CDR1 SGHVS and CDR2 FQNEAQ. CDR3 coding DNA: TGTGCCAGCAGCTCCCAGGGAGTGTCTCGGGAGACCCAGTACTTC. Encoded protein: CASSSQGVSRETQYF.

The sample holds one count of this clone. The chain is built from TRBV23-1 and TRBJ1-3, with D perhaps matching TRBD1 (6 bases). TRBV23-1 is sorted into the ORF group, with uncertain function. The germline V and J ends were trimmed by 8 bases and 1 base, with 15 bases remaining between them. This CDR3 is built from 15 residues. The CDR3 loop is CASRGQRDSGNTIYF. Here the CDR3 DNA reads TGCGCCAGCCGGGGGCAGAGAGATTCTGGAAACACCATATATTTT.

The chain links TRBV10-3 to TRBJ1-1, with no clear D. CDR1 is ENHRY, CDR2 SYGVKD, per germline. The CDR3 sequence is 14 residues long. V gave up 1 base and J gave up 6 bases, with 12 bases separating them. The CDR3, as DNA: TGTGCCATCAGTGAGTATCGGAGTCTCTCTGAAGCTTTCTTT. Amino acids: CAISEYRSLSEAFF.

The CDR3 DNA reads TGTGCCAGTAACGAGGTTTTCGGCTCCTACAATGAGCAGTTCTTC. It yields the protein CASNEVFGSYNEQFF. V is TRBV19 and J is TRBJ2-1; D remains unclear. The CDR3 covers 15 residues. Germline lookup yields CDR1 LNHDA and CDR2 SQIVND (reference sequence). The V and J ends lost 7 bases and 0 bases respectively, with 13 bases between them.

On this clone itself: One junction end disagrees with the germline gene, perhaps due to a read error. The chain combines TRBV30 with TRBJ2-2; 7 nucleotides align to TRBD1. The CDR3 covers 12 residues. The germline V gene encodes CDR1 GTSNPN and CDR2 SVGIG (reference sequence). Written as DNA, the CDR3 is TGTGCCTGGAGTACAGGGGCCGGGGAGCCGTTTTTT. It encodes CAWSTGAGEPFF.

The genes are TRBV4-1 and TRBJ1-2; D is possibly TRBD1 (6 bases). CDR1 MGHRA and CDR2 YSYEKL come from the germline V gene. CDR3 size: 16 residues. Between the trimmed V and J ends, which lost 0 bases and 3 bases, there was a span of 14 bases. The CDR3 here is CASSQDQGRGDYGYTF. The CDR3 coding sequence is TGCGCCAGCAGCCAAGACCAGGGCAGGGGAGACTATGGCTACACCTTC.

The chain combines TRBV28 with TRBJ2-5; TRBD2 matches 11 bases. Germline V gene data show CDR1 as MDHEN and CDR2 as SYDVKM. The CDR3 runs 13 residues. J was trimmed by 2 bases and V by 8 bases; bases with no gene match: 1. The CDR3, as DNA: TGTGCCAGCGTAGCGGGGGGGCAAGAGACCCAGTACTTC. Amino acids: CASVAGGQETQYF.

The sample holds one count of this clone. The J gene is TRBJ2-1, the V gene TRBV7-2; possible D gene TRBD2, 5 bases. Deletions cut 5 bases from V and 2 bases from J, with 16 bases between. This CDR3 has 16 residues. The germline gives CDR1 SGHTA, CDR2 FQGNSA. CDR3 sequence (DNA): TGTGCCAGCAGCACCGATGGAGGCGTTCCCTACAATGAGCAGTTCTTC. Amino acid sequence: CASSTDGGVPYNEQFF.

CDR3 region: CASSVGPRERVNEQFF. The CDR3 DNA is TGTGCCAGCAGCGTAGGGCCGCGGGAGCGGGTCAATGAGCAGTTCTTC. The V call is TRBV9, the J call TRBJ2-1, with TRBD2 matching 7 bases. Trimming at V came to 0 bases and at J to 6 bases, leaving 9 bases not matched to a gene. Germline V CDR1 and CDR2: SGDLS, YYNGEE. CDR3 length equals 16 residues.

The rearrangement links TRBV6-5 to TRBJ2-4; tentatively, D is TRBD1 or TRBD2 (5 bases each). The V and J ends lost 8 bases and 0 bases respectively, with 14 bases between them. The CDR3 has 15 amino acids. CDR1 MNHEY and CDR2 SVGAGI come from the germline V gene. CDR3 nucleotide sequence: TGTGCCAGCGCCTCGGGGCCCCTAGCCAAAAACATTCAGTACTTC. Protein product: CASASGPLAKNIQYF.

CDR3 in DNA: TGCGCCAGCAGCTCGGGACTAGCGGGGTACGAGACCCAGTACTTC. Residues: CASSSGLAGYETQYF. This chain links TRBV5-1 with TRBJ2-5; 13 bases are a match to TRBD2. The CDR3 spans 15 residues. The junction had 4 bases not matched to a gene; V was cut back by 3 bases and J by 5 bases. Germline V lookup: CDR1 SGHRS, CDR2 YFSETQ.

The rearrangement joins TRBV7-3 to TRBJ2-1; the match to TRBD1 covers 10 bases. The CDR3 consists of 17 residues. V lost 6 bases and J lost 6; bases outside the gene matches: 14. Germline V gene lookup returns CDR1 SGHTA and CDR2 FQGTGA. DNA for the CDR3: TGTGCCAGCAGGCCAGGACCGGGACAGGGGTCTCCCAATGAGCAGTTCTTC. Protein: CASRPGPGQGSPNEQFF.

V usage is TRBV19 and J usage is TRBJ1-2; TRBD1 agrees at 7 bases. CDR3 size: 14 residues. With V trimmed by 9 bases and J by 4 bases, 11 bases remained unmatched. CDR1 is LNHDA and CDR2 is SQIVND in the germline V gene (reference sequence). The CDR3 region has the DNA TGTGCCAGCGATGCTGGATCAGGGGGCTATGGCTACACCTTC. It yields the protein CASDAGSGGYGYTF.

The chain recombines TRBV4-1 with TRBJ1-4; no reliable D call. V was clipped by 4 bases and J by 0 bases, with 6 bases between them. The CDR3 sequence is 14 residues long. Germline assignment: CDR1 MGHRA and CDR2 YSYEKL. CDR3 sequence (DNA): TGCGCCAGCAGCCCTCTGGCAACTAATGAAAAACTGTTTTTT. This gives the protein CASSPLATNEKLFF.

The rearrangement links TRBV5-1 to TRBJ2-3, with 13 bases fitting TRBD2. The CDR3 has 16 residues. Germline CDR1 reads SGHRS; CDR2 reads YFSETQ. With V trimmed by 6 bases and J by 3 bases, 7 bases remained unmatched. The CDR3: CASNPRTSGGTDTQYF. The CDR3 coding sequence is TGCGCCAGCAACCCTAGGACTAGCGGGGGTACAGATACGCAGTATTTT. The variable domain in full, completed from reference TRBV5-1 and TRBJ2-3, reads KAGVTQTPRYLIKTRGQQVTLSCSPISGHRSVSWYQQTPGQGLQFLFEYFSETQRNKGNFPGRFSGRQFSNSRSEMNVSTLELGDSALYLCASNPRTSGGTDTQYFGPGTRLTVL.

CDR3 residues: CAWSPGGAPRTFF. Written as DNA, the CDR3 is TGTGCCTGGAGTCCGGGAGGGGCCCCCAGGACGTTCTTC. This chain uses TRBV30 with TRBJ2-1; 8 bases line up with TRBD2. With 2 bases clipped from V and 15 bases from J, the junction kept 12 bases outside the gene matches. The germline V gene encodes CDR1 GTSNPN and CDR2 SVGIG (reference sequence). The CDR3 contains 13 residues.

V usage is TRBV5-1 and J usage is TRBJ2-1; D remains ambiguous. Germline V gene data show CDR1 as SGHRS and CDR2 as YFSETQ. Trimming stripped 4 bases from V and 2 bases from J, with 16 bases between. The CDR3 covers 16 residues. The CDR3 sequence: CASSQPPGNAYNEQFF. The CDR3 bases are TGCGCCAGCAGCCAACCCCCAGGTAATGCCTACAATGAGCAGTTCTTC.

CDR3 in amino acids: CASSSGASGGPYEQYF. In nucleotides, the CDR3 is TGTGCCAGCAGTTCCGGAGCCTCGGGAGGGCCTTACGAGCAGTACTTC. V gene TRBV6-6 combines with J gene TRBJ2-7, with 8 bases lining up with TRBD2. With 4 bases clipped from V and 4 bases from J, the junction kept 12 bases outside the gene matches. The CDR3 loop spans 16 amino acids. CDR1 is MNHNY, CDR2 SVGAGI, per germline (reference sequence).

This chain uses TRBV2 with TRBJ1-3; a weak D match, TRBD1 (6 bases). Trimming cost V 6 bases and J 0 bases, with 12 bases left between them. From germline, CDR1 is SNHLY and CDR2 FYNNEI. This CDR3 has 15 residues. As DNA, the CDR3 is TGTGCCAGCAGAGCGGACAGCATCTCTGGAAACACCATATATTTT. It codes for CASRADSISGNTIYF.

The CDR3 nucleotides read TGTGCCAGCAGTGTTCTCCATCAGCAGGAACAGTTCTTC. This codes for CASSVLHQQEQFF. The chain couples TRBV6-1 to TRBJ2-1; D ambiguous. The CDR3 sequence is 13 residues long. Trimming left V 4 bases short and J 13 bases short, with 17 bases between. The germline gives CDR1 MNHNS, CDR2 SASEGT.